What follows are 6 T cell receptor beta chains derived from one specimen sequenced in a study of blood T cell repertoires in COVID-19. Sequenced by immunoSEQ multiplex PCR; TCRdb stores in-frame clones only, minus some. The sample records some 140,000 clones, roughly 78% being singletons. Sequenced material: peripheral blood. Source of these receptors: a man aged 55-75 years with acute or convalescent COVID-19.

V usage is TRBV19 and J usage is TRBJ1-1; 9 positions agree with TRBD1. With 6 bases clipped from V and 6 bases from J, the junction kept 8 bases outside the gene matches. The CDR3 runs to 14 residues. Germline V CDR1 and CDR2: LNHDA, SQIVND (reference sequence). CDR3: CASRKQGASAEAFF. As DNA, the CDR3 is TGTGCCAGTAGGAAACAGGGGGCATCCGCTGAAGCTTTCTTT.

V usage is TRBV27 and J usage is TRBJ2-6, with TRBD1 as a possible D gene (5 bases). The germline V and J ends were trimmed by 3 bases and 2 bases, with 8 bases remaining between them. The CDR3 covers 15 residues. Looked up from germline, CDR1 is MNHEY and CDR2 is SMNVEV (reference sequence). The CDR3 DNA reads as TGTGCCAGCAGTTTTCAGGGTGCTGGGGCCAACGTCCTGACTTTC. Its protein product is CASSFQGAGANVLTF.

The chain couples TRBV7-9 to TRBJ1-1; 8 bases agree with TRBD1. The CDR3 totals 12 residues. The germline V gene has CDR1 SEHNR and CDR2 FQNEAQ (reference sequence). V shed 5 bases and J 6 bases; nucleotides not matched to a gene: 2. This CDR3 is CASSTTGAEAFF. CDR3 DNA: TGTGCCAGCAGCACGACAGGGGCTGAAGCTTTCTTT.

V and J are TRBV19 and TRBJ1-1; TRBD1 agrees at 8 bases. Germline V gene data show CDR1 as LNHDA and CDR2 as SQIVND (reference sequence). Trimming at V came to 7 bases and at J to 6 bases, leaving 10 bases not matched to a gene. This CDR3 contains 14 residues. The DNA of the CDR3 is TGTGCCAGTAAACCCCAGGGGGCTAGCGCTGAAGCTTTCTTT. This encodes CASKPQGASAEAFF. The full variable domain, in which reference TRBV19 and TRBJ1-1 provide the parts outside the CDR3, is DGGITQSPKYLFRKEGQNVTLSCEQNLNHDAMYWYRQDPGQGLRLIYYSQIVNDFQKGDIAEGYSVSREKKESFPLTVTSAQKNPTAFYLCASKPQGASAEAFFGQGTRLTVV.

The chain carries TRBV6-6 and TRBJ1-5; D not resolved. CDR1 and CDR2 (germline): MNHNY, SVGAGI (reference sequence). The CDR3 extends over 11 amino acids. V was cut by 4 bases and J by 6 bases, with 4 bases left in between. The CDR3 region is CASSSGQPQHF. The CDR3 bases are TGTGCCAGCAGTTCAGGTCAGCCCCAGCATTTT.

Worth noting for this clone: This CDR3 is also generated by other DNA sequences in the sample. The chain has TRBV4-2 and TRBJ1-1; tentative D call: TRBD1 (6 bases). V lost 4 bases, J lost 4 bases, and 7 bases lay in between. Germline V gives CDR1 LGHNA, CDR2 YNFKEQ. CDR3 length: 12 amino acids. The CDR3 coding sequence is TGTGCCAGCAGCCCCAGGGGCACTGAAGCTTTCTTT. Translated: CASSPRGTEAFF.